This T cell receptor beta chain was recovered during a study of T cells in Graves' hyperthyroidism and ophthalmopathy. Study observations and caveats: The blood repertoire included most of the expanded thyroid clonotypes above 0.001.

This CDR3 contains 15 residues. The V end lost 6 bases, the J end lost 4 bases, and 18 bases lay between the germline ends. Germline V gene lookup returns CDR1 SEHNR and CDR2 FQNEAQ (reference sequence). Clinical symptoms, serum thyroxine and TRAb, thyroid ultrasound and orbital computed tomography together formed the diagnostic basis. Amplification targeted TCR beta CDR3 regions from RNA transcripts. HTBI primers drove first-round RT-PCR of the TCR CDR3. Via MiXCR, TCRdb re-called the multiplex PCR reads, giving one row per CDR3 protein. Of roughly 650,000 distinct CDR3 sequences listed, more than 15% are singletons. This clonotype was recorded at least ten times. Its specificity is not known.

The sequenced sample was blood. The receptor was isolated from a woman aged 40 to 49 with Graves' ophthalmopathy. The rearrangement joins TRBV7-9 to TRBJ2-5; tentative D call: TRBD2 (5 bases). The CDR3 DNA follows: TGTGCCAGCAGGAAAGGGAGCGATCCTCGAGAGACCCAGTACTTC. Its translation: CASRKGSDPRETQYF.